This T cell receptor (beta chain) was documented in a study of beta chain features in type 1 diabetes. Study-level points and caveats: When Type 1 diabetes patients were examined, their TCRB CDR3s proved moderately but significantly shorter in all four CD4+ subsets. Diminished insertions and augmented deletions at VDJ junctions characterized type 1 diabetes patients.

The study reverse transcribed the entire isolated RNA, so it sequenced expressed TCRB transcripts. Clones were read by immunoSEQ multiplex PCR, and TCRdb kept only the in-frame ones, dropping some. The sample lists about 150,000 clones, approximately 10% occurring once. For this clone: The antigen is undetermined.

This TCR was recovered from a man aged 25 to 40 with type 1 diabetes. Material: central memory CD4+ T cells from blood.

DNA of the CDR3: TGTGCCTGGAGTGGGGGGGGCAATCAGCCCCAGCATTTT. This translates into CAWSGGGNQPQHF. The V call is TRBV30, the J call TRBJ1-5; possible D gene TRBD1, 5 bases. Germline V CDR1 and CDR2: GTSNPN, SVGIG (reference sequence). Trimming took off 1 base at V and 2 bases at J, with 6 bases between the two ends. This CDR3 has 13 amino acids. Using reference TRBV30 and TRBJ1-5 for the parts outside the CDR3, the full variable domain is SQTIHQWPATLVQPVGSPLSLECTVEGTSNPNLYWYRQAAGRGLQLLFYSVGIGQISSEVPQNLSASRPQDRQFILSSKKLLLSDSGFYLCAWSGGGNQPQHFGDGTRLSIL.